This T cell receptor beta chain was obtained from a study of OX40 agonist ivuxolimab in advanced cancers. Looking at the study overall: Ivuxolimab was an agonistic, fully human IgG2 monoclonal antibody directed against OX40 (CD134), a costimulatory receptor. The dose-escalation cohort was 82.7% male with a mean age of 60 years, ranging from 23 to 79. Peripheral TCRbeta sequencing was intended to test whether TCR sequence diversity was altered and clonal T-cell expansion was caused by ivuxolimab. Intravenous ivuxolimab was administered to patients every 2 weeks at six dose levels: 0.01, 0.1, 0.3, 1.5, 3 and 10 mg/kg. Patients were allowed to have had prior anti-PD-1, anti-PD-L1 or anti-CTLA-4 therapy, and 30% to 40% of the dose-escalation patients had previously received checkpoint inhibitors. The paper covers the monotherapy dose-escalation part of the phase I ivuxolimab trial, which included N ≈ 57 patients. Among the 52 dose-escalation patients, 19 had hepatocellular carcinoma, 15 or so melanoma, 9 renal cell carcinoma and 9 head and neck cancer. Partial responses occurred in three dose-escalation patients, of whom one had hepatocellular carcinoma and two had cutaneous melanoma. Findings and caveats that apply to the study as a whole: Clonal expansion of both CD4+ and CD8+ blood T cells was observed from baseline to week 6 at doses 0.1 to 3.0 mg/kg. On average, CD8+ T cells showed more expanded clones than CD4+ T cells after ivuxolimab. Low levels of normalized T-cell clonal expansion were also shown by some nonresponding patients. Which antigens the clonally expanded peripheral T cells were specific for was not determined. Partial responders in the 0.1-3.0 mg/kg groups had among the lowest normalized peripheral clonal expansion, especially among CD8+ T cells.

A note on this clone: What this receptor recognizes is not known. Base qualities are missing; no much larger clone stands one base away.

The CDR3 sequence holds 17 residues, the cysteine and phenylalanine included. The kept DNA is CDR3 alone, 51 bases in frame from the first base. V gives up 1 base and J gives up 4 bases, and the segment between their germline ends measures 19 bases. Based on the germline V gene, the CDR1 and CDR2 sequences are MGHRA and YSYEKL. For sequencing of the TCRbeta CDR3 region, genomic DNA was extracted from the sorted cells. The immunoSEQ Assay was used for sequencing of TCRbeta CDR3 regions. This immuneACCESS table, as held by TCRdb, lists in-frame sequences with V and J called but not all clones. Of the missing ones, under half trace to an unresolved V gene in checked studies; the others have no known cause. This sample has 87,000 or so clones in its table, and over 75% of those were observed once. Approximately 4.2% of the sample comes from the top ten. The trial excluded patients who had a history of autoimmune disease or who were on systemic immunosuppression. Peripheral blood for TCR sequencing was collected from all dose cohorts at baseline, on cycle 4 day 1, and on cycle 7 day 1. Samples were obtained from an open-label, multicenter, first-in-human phase I dose-escalation trial of ivuxolimab. The trial enrolled adults with locally advanced or metastatic head and neck squamous cell, hepatocellular, melanoma or renal cell carcinoma. Before TCR sequencing, CD4+ T cells and CD8+ T cells from peripheral blood were sorted into separate populations.

The specimen was CD4+ or CD8+ T cells sorted from blood, collected in a trial of the OX40 agonist ivuxolimab. This TCR was recovered from an adult with an advanced solid tumor such as melanoma, head and neck, liver or kidney cancer. The sequence is built from TRBV4-1 and TRBJ2-5, with a weak D call of TRBD2 (6 bases match). The nucleotides read TGCGCCAGCAGCCAAGCGACGGCCCCTAGCGCGGCAGAGACCCAGTACTTC. The encoded protein is CASSQATAPSAAETQYF.